The clone carrying this TCR beta chain showed up many times. Its antigen is unknown. V lost 1 base and J lost 6; bases outside the gene matches: 1. The CDR3 length is 14 residues. Germline CDR1 and CDR2: LNHNV and YYDKDF (reference sequence). The sample belongs to a study of early T cells in non-severe SARS-CoV-2 infection. Whole-study results and caveats: Matches to VDJdb favored anti-spike CD8 responses and missed private and CD4 specificities.

The TCR library protocol was used to attach unique molecular identifiers. These identifiers were attached to individual cDNA molecules. Each CDR3 protein is one row after TCRdb ran MiXCR on the 5' RACE reads. The data contain fewer than 100,000 distinct CDR3 sequences, roughly 6% of them singletons. This TCR came from an adult who was a healthcare worker with PCR-confirmed SARS-CoV-2 infection or an uninfected control (not recorded which). J is TRBJ1-5 and V is TRBV15, with 9 nucleotides matching TRBD1. The sequenced sample was whole blood. CDR3 amino acids: CATSRAGQGQPQHF. CDR3 bases: TGTGCCACCAGCAGAGCGGGACAGGGTCAGCCCCAGCATTTT.